This TCR beta chain was sequenced for a study of T cell changes during pregnancy in multiple sclerosis. V was clipped by 0 bases and J by 14 bases, with 18 bases between them. Germline CDR1 SGDLS, CDR2 YYNGEE. The CDR3 has 14 amino acids. The table came from immunoSEQ multiplex PCR; TCRdb's copy has only in-frame clones and leaves some out. The data hold approximately 100,000 clones, with 92% observed a single time. The sample was peripheral blood, taken after pregnancy. This TCR derives from a female donor in good health, enrolled as a control in a pregnancy study. The chain links TRBV9 to TRBJ2-1; D is possibly TRBD2 (6 bases). The CDR3, as DNA: TGTGCCAGCAGCGTAGGGGGGGAGACTTTTCCCAAGTTCTTC. Amino acid sequence: CASSVGGETFPKFF. Full variable domain (outside the CDR3, taken from reference TRBV9 and TRBJ2-1): DSGVTQTPKHLITATGQRVTLRCSPRSGDLSVYWYQQSLDQGLQFLIQYYNGEERAKGNILERFSAQQFPDLHSELNLSSLELGDSALYFCASSVGGETFPKFFGPGTRLTVL.